This T cell receptor (beta chain) derives from a study of T-cell memory formation after mild COVID-19 (dated by TCRdb to the early 2020s). Study-level background: TCR sequence clusters from the two donors were found to be largely donor specific. Two young, previously healthy adult volunteers made up the cohort, one male and one female. In two donors, T-cell clones that expanded and contracted after mild COVID-19 were followed by sequencing TCRalpha and TCRbeta repertoires longitudinally.

Concerning this clonotype itself: The specificity of this receptor is unknown. There are no base qualities to consult, and no much larger clone falls within one base.

Ficoll-Paque density gradient centrifugation was the method used to isolate PBMCs. Sequencing was carried out with an Illumina NovaSeq 6000. Using 5'RACE with constant-segment primers, TCRalpha and TCRbeta cDNA libraries were constructed, with sample barcodes and unique molecular identifiers added in the process. Trizol reagent was used to extract RNA from every sample. Library amplification was performed in two PCR steps, and a second sample barcode and Illumina TruSeq adapters were introduced in the second step. Sequencing of the libraries was done on an Illumina NovaSeq, producing 2 x 150 bp paired-end reads. Concerning the study's data processing: Reads were demultiplexed and collapsed into UMI-guided consensus sequences with migec v1.2.7. With mixcr v2.1.11, UMI consensuses were aligned to TRA and TRB V and J templates and assembled into clonotypes. Clonotypes were classified as expanded or contracted when called significant by both edgeR and NoisET, with noise models trained on biological replicates. edgeR calls used a false discovery rate-adjusted p below 0.01 and a log2 fold-change threshold of 1. PCA with hierarchical clustering of max-normalized trajectories of the 1000 most abundant clonotypes was used as exploratory dynamics analysis. Separately sequenced CD4+ and CD8+ repertoires were used to assign the CD4 or CD8 phenotype of responding clones. TCRdb applied fastp at Q25 and MiXCR to the public reads, then kept only in-frame beta chains. Rows are unified per CDR3 protein, each entry keeping the most common DNA and genes. TCRdb's processing, not the authors', yielded these V and J calls. The sample includes about 130,000 distinct CDR3 sequences, with approximately 15% observed a single time. Jointly, the top ten make up approximately 4.7% of the sample.

Overall study results and their limits: Some responding clones were found in pre-infection memory, which suggests that pre-existing cross-reactive memory T cells took part in the SARS-CoV-2 response. Contracting CD4+ clones turned up mainly in the CM and EM memory subsets, whereas EMRA was where CD8+ clones were enriched. The second-wave clones that peaked on day 37 were not confirmed to be SARS-CoV-2 specific. Only a couple of mild cases were covered in the study, and larger cohorts including severe cases with pre-infection samples were considered necessary. Clones that contracted from day 15 to 85 showed balanced CD4/CD8 phenotypes, whereas a second wave of clones that expanded from day 15 to 37 leaned towards CD4+.

CDR1 and CDR2 were assigned from the germline V gene as MGHRA and YSYEKL. The CDR3 holds 16 amino acids from the cysteine to the phenylalanine. The only DNA kept is the CDR3, 48 bases in frame from the first base. From V the trimming removes 8 bases and from J it removes 3 bases, while the gene matches leave 12 bases of the junction unaccounted for. The sequenced sample was PBMCs or a T cell subset sorted from them (not recorded which). Here the chain combines TRBV4-1 and TRBJ1-5, with 8 bases matching TRBD1. The TCR originated in a man in his late teens or twenties who had mild COVID-19 (a few samples of this study predate the infection). The sample titles of this study are shuffled in the database, so cell type and time point are left out; the donor was told from shared clones. The sequenced DNA is TGCGCCAGCGGGGTGGGTGACAGGGGTTACAATCAGCCCCAGCATTTT. Its product reads: CASGVGDRGYNQPQHF.